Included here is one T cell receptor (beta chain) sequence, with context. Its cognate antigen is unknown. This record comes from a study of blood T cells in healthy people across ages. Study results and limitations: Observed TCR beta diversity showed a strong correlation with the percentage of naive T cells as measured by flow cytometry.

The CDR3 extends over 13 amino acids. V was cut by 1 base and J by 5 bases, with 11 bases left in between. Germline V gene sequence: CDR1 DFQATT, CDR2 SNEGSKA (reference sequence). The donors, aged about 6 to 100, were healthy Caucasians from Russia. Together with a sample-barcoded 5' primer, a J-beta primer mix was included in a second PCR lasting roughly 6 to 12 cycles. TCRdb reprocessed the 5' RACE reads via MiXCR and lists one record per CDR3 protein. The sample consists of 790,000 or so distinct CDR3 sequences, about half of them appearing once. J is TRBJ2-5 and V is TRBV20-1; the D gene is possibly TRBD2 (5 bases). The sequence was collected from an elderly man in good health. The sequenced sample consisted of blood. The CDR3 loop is CSARVLGAETQYF. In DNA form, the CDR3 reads TGCAGTGCTAGAGTTTTGGGAGCGGAGACCCAGTACTTC.